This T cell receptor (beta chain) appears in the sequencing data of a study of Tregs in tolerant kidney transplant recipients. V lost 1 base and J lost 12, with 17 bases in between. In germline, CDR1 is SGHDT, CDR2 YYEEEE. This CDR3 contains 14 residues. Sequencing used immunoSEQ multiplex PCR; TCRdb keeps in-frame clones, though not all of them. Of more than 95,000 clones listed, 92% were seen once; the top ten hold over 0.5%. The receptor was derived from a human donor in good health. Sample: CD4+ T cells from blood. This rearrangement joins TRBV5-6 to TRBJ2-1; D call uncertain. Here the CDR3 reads CASSLSPVPFVQFF. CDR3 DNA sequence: TGTGCCAGCAGCTTGAGTCCGGTTCCTTTTGTGCAGTTCTTC.